Sequencing of this T cell receptor beta chain was carried out in a study of cytomegalovirus exposure and HLA in healthy donors. The overall study: A subsequent analysis reported that the roughly 120 validation repertoires were produced on the same platform that had also been used for the 666 first-cohort repertoires.

The J segment lost 6 bases and the V segment lost 3 bases, leaving 4 bases of the junction unmatched. This CDR3 spans 15 amino acids. The germline CDR1 and CDR2 sequences are MGHDK and SYGVNS. Findings and caveats of the study: The investigators catalogued 150 or so TCR beta chains as cytomegalovirus-associated.

This table comes from immunoSEQ multiplex PCR, and its TCRdb copy is limited to in-frame clones, with some not included. This sample carries roughly 250,000 clones, around 89% of them seen once, and the ten largest clones take roughly 0.4%. Of note for this clone: Its matching antigen is unknown.

The chain has TRBV25-1 and TRBJ2-1; TRBD1 matches at 11 bases. The sequence derives from a woman aged 18-35 years in good health and CMV-seronegative. Sequencing input: PBMCs. The CDR3 region has the DNA TGTGCCAGCAGTGAGGGGGGACAGGGGGTCAATGAGCAGTTCTTC. This codes for CASSEGGQGVNEQFF.